One and the same sample provided the 3 T cell receptor beta chains below, sequenced in a study of T-cell memory formation after mild COVID-19. From the 5' RACE reads, TCRdb called clonotypes with MiXCR, one entry per CDR3 protein. The table includes 540,000 or so distinct CDR3 sequences, over 20% detected once. The sequenced material came from PBMCs or a T cell subset sorted from them (not recorded which). All receptors come from an adult woman who had mild COVID-19 (a few samples of this study predate the infection). Cell type and time point are not known.

J is TRBJ2-5 and V is TRBV5-1, with 7 bases aligning to TRBD1. This CDR3 region has 14 residues. From germline, CDR1 is SGHRS and CDR2 YFSETQ. The trim removed 5 bases at V and 4 bases at J, leaving 8 bases unmatched. The CDR3 spells CASSPGQVGETQYF. CDR3 nucleotides: TGCGCCAGCAGTCCTGGACAGGTTGGAGAGACCCAGTACTTC.

The chain combines TRBV9 with TRBJ2-7; the D is unclear. Germline CDR1 and CDR2: SGDLS and YYNGEE. The V gene lost 4 bases and the J gene lost 5 bases, with 16 bases spanning the gap. This CDR3 comprises 14 residues. The CDR3 nucleotides read TGTGCCAGCAGCCCTTGGTCTTTGCAAAACGAGCAGTACTTC. As protein: CASSPWSLQNEQYF.

This clonotype was counted ten times or more. This sequence joins TRBV12-3 or TRBV12-4 and TRBJ2-5, with 7 nucleotides matching TRBD2. This CDR3 contains 13 residues. The V segment lost 8 bases and the J segment 2 bases; nucleotides outside the gene matches: 5. The CDR3 region is CASSMGLQETQYF. CDR3 in DNA: TGTGCCAGCTCTATGGGACTACAAGAGACCCAGTACTTC.